A single sample gave rise to the 25 T cell receptor beta chains below, sequenced in a study of tumor and adjacent non-tumor tissue in lung cancer listed by TCRdb under 2018. Bulk unsorted tissue served as the source for RNA extraction, and RNA quality was assessed using a NanoDrop ND-1000 and an Agilent 2100. Library creation used multiplex PCR. Sequenced on an Illumina HiSeq 2500. Following protocols modified from ARM-PCR, the researchers constructed TCRbeta libraries through three rounds of nested PCR with primers (Table S4). TCRdb trimmed public reads at Q25 via fastp, called clones via MiXCR and kept in-frame beta chains. Every distinct CDR3 protein forms one entry, paired with its most common genes and DNA. Within this sample are roughly 120,000 distinct CDR3 sequences, with roughly 80% of them counted one time only. The top ten constitute about 40% of the sample. Sequencing was performed on lung tumor tissue. Receptors were obtained from a woman aged 60-70 years with non-small cell lung cancer.

The chain has TRBV11-1 and TRBJ2-1; 11 nucleotides line up with TRBD2. Germline-derived CDR1 and CDR2 are SGHAT and FQDESV (reference sequence). The CDR3 totals 16 residues. As DNA, the CDR3 is TGTACCATCAGCCCACCATTAGCGGGAGGGTTCAATGAGCAGTTCTTC. Its protein product is CTISPPLAGGFNEQFF.

On this clonotype: One junction end disagrees with the germline gene, perhaps due to a read error. The chain uses TRBV11-3 and TRBJ2-1, with D perhaps TRBD2 (6 bases). CDR1 SGHNT and CDR2 YENEEA come from the germline V gene. The CDR3 is 17 residues long. DNA of the CDR3: TGTGCCAGCAGCTTAGAATTGACTAGTGAGAGCCACAATGAGCTGTTCTTC. Its translation: CASSLELTSESHNELFF.

In regard to this clonotype: At one boundary the junction diverges from the germline segment, which might be a read error. V is TRBV11-2 and J is TRBJ2-1; possible D gene TRBD2, 6 bases. Germline CDR1 SGHAT, CDR2 FQNNGV. The CDR3 runs to 15 residues. The CDR3 coding sequence is TGTGCCAGCAGCAAATCCGGGACGGCCGGGAGCGAGCACTTCTTT. Protein sequence: CASSKSGTAGSEHFF.

The rearrangement links TRBV28 to TRBJ1-5; possibly TRBD1 for D (5 bases). This CDR3 is 12 amino acids long. Trimming removed 5 bases at V and 8 bases at J, with 10 bases between. Germline V gives CDR1 MDHEN, CDR2 SYDVKM. CDR3 protein: CASSPVDKPQHF. In DNA, the CDR3 is TGTGCCAGCAGTCCCGTGGACAAGCCCCAGCATTTT.

Concerning this clonotype itself: This may be a read error, as it is one base from a much larger clone. The V gene is TRBV29-1, the J gene TRBJ2-5, with 7 bases fitting TRBD2. Per germline, CDR1 SQVTM and CDR2 ANQGSEA. This CDR3 is built from 13 residues. The DNA for the CDR3 is TGCAGCGTTGAGGGGGGGAGTCAAGAGACCCTGTACTTC. It translates to CSVEGGSQETLYF.

Turning to this clonotype: The junction departs from germline at one end; a sequencing error may be responsible. This chain links TRBV20-1 with TRBJ2-5; no firm D call. The CDR3 has 10 residues. Per the germline V gene, CDR1 is DFQATT and CDR2 is SNEGSKA (reference sequence). CDR3 in DNA: TGCAGTGCCCTACTTCCCCCTCAGTGCTTC. Its protein is CSALLPPQCF.

This clonotype was detected a few times. The conserved final phenylalanine or tryptophan is absent from the CDR3, which likely points to a read error. The DNA is left out, because the CDR3 cannot be placed on it with certainty; the CDR3 is given as TCRdb lists it. The chain combines TRBV11-2 with TRBJ2-7; no DNA check was done on the table's D call, TRBD2. CDR1 and CDR2 (germline): SGHAT, FQNNGV. The CDR3 numbers 14 amino acids, ends counted. CDR3 residues: CASNWDRGGYEQYL.

As to this clonotype: One junction end does not reproduce the germline sequence, and a read error may be involved. CDR3 region: CASSLSRYNEQLF. CDR3 nucleotides: TGTGCCAGCAGTTTATCCAGATACAATGAGCAACTCTTC. The gene calls are TRBV28 and TRBJ2-1; D is ambiguous. The CDR3 loop spans 13 amino acids. Germline V lookup: CDR1 MDHEN, CDR2 SYDVKM.

The rearrangement links TRBV11-3 to TRBJ2-5; possibly TRBD2 for D (6 bases). Germline values: CDR1 SGHNT, CDR2 YENEEA. The CDR3 is 15 amino acids. Trimming took off 3 bases at V and 2 bases at J, with 13 bases between the two ends. The CDR3 reads CASSFILGGQETQYF. As DNA, the CDR3 is TGTGCCAGCAGCTTTATCCTCGGGGGTCAAGAGACCCAGTACTTC.

Details on this clonotype: At one boundary the junction diverges from the germline segment, which might be a read error. V and J are TRBV4-3 and TRBJ1-6, with D tentatively TRBD1 (6 bases). The germline V gene encodes CDR1 LGHNA and CDR2 YSLEER. The CDR3 has 15 residues. The CDR3 sequence is CAGSPVGRGNSPLHF. The DNA of the CDR3 is TGCGCCGGCAGCCCCGTGGGCAGGGGAAATTCACCCCTCCACTTT.

Remarks on this clonotype: Relative to the germline gene, one junction end is altered; a read error may explain this. CDR3 region: CASSSDRGAGGDTQYF. CDR3 in DNA: TGTGCCAGCAGTTCCGATCGAGGAGCAGGGGGAGATACCCAATACTTC. This chain joins TRBV12-3 or TRBV12-4 and TRBJ2-5; TRBD1 aligns across 7 bases. The length of the CDR3 is 16 residues.

As for this clonotype: A junction end diverges from the germline sequence, so it may reflect a read error. The rearrangement uses TRBV12-3 or TRBV12-4 and TRBJ1-1; 9 bases fit TRBD1. This CDR3 has 15 residues. DNA of the CDR3: TGTGCCTGCAGTTGGGGGACAGGGTTCATCACTGAAGCTTTCTTT. Translated, it gives CACSWGTGFITEAFF.

The rearrangement joins TRBV20-1 to TRBJ1-5; D is perhaps TRBD1 (5 bases). Germline V lookup: CDR1 DFQATT, CDR2 SNEGSKA (reference sequence). V was shortened by 5 bases and J by 4 bases, with 12 bases between the two germline ends. The CDR3 runs to 13 residues. CDR3 sequence: CSAWDGNNQPQHF. As DNA, the CDR3 is TGCAGTGCTTGGGACGGTAATAATCAGCCCCAGCATTTT.

As concerns this clonotype: The junction and the germline gene differ at one end; a read error may be behind it. The chain recombines TRBV6-5 with TRBJ1-3; D may be TRBD1 (6 bases). The CDR3 runs to 17 residues. Germline V CDR1 and CDR2: MNHEY, SVGAGI. Here the CDR3 DNA reads TGTGCCAGCAGTTATGCGGACAGAGGGTATACAGGAAGCACCATATATTTT. Amino acids: CASSYADRGYTGSTIYF.

To note about this clonotype: A much larger clone is a single base away; this may be a read error. This sequence joins TRBV7-9 and TRBJ1-2, with 7 positions matching TRBD1. Germline lookup yields CDR1 SEHNR and CDR2 FQNEAQ (reference sequence). This CDR3 has 13 amino acids. V dropped 5 bases and J dropped 2; count of bases not matched to a gene: 2. The CDR3 loop reads CASSRGQNYGYTF. CDR3 coding DNA: TGTGCCAGCAGCCGGGGACAGAACTATGGCTACACCTTC. The full variable domain, its missing parts supplied by reference TRBV7-9 and TRBJ1-2, is DTGVSQNPRHKITKRGQNVTFRCDPISEHNRLYWYRQTLGQGPEFLTYFQNEAQLEKSRLLSDRFSAERPKGSFSTLEIQRTEQGDSAMYLCASSRGQNYGYTFGSGTRLTVV.

Points on this clonotype: Likely a read error: the CDR3 ends without its conserved phenylalanine or tryptophan. The limits of the CDR3 on the DNA are not certain, so only TCRdb's listed CDR3 is given. The V call is TRBV6-5, the J call TRBJ1-1. Germline-derived CDR1 and CDR2 are MNHEY and SVGAGI. Inclusive of both ends, the CDR3 amounts to 14 amino acids. CDR3 residues: CASRSQRQNTETFL.

Comment on this clonotype: Mismatch with germline at one junction end may stem from a read error. The rearrangement joins TRBV20-1 to TRBJ1-2; 7 bases line up with TRBD1. Germline V gene sequence: CDR1 DFQATT, CDR2 SNEGSKA (reference sequence). This CDR3 region has 13 residues. In DNA form, the CDR3 reads TGCAGTGTTAGAGGGCAGGGGGACTGTGGCTACACCTTC. Its protein is CSVRGQGDCGYTF.

Concerning this clonotype itself: One base away lies a much larger clone, so this may be a sequencing read error. The chain links TRBV6-1 to TRBJ1-1; no clear D gene. Germline V gives CDR1 MNHNS, CDR2 SASEGT. CDR3 size: 15 residues. Written as DNA, the CDR3 is TGTGCCAACAGTGAAGTAATACAGAAACTTCGGGAAGCTTTCTTT. It is translated as CANSEVIQKLREAFF.

Worth noting for this clonotype: This may stem from a read error, because a much larger clone lies one nucleotide away. The rearrangement links TRBV12-3 or TRBV12-4 to TRBJ2-1, with D uncertain. The V end lost 3 bases, the J end lost 9 bases, and 12 bases lay between the germline ends. This CDR3 has 13 residues. CDR3 protein: CASSFMGNSEQFF. The CDR3 coding sequence is TGTGCCAGCAGTTTTATGGGGAACAGTGAGCAGTTCTTC.

This rearrangement joins TRBV11-2 to TRBJ2-1; 13 bases match TRBD2. Germline loops: CDR1 SGHAT, CDR2 FQNNGV. The CDR3 has 18 amino acids. J gave up 3 bases and V 2 bases, and 7 bases lay outside the gene matches. This CDR3 reads CASSLSGTSGGVYNEQFF. The CDR3 nucleotides read TGTGCCAGCAGCTTAAGCGGTACTAGCGGGGGGGTCTACAATGAGCAGTTCTTC.

A word on this clonotype: At one end, the junction sequence differs from germline, possibly due to a read error. This chain connects TRBV20-1 to TRBJ2-3; 7 bases line up with TRBD2. The CDR3 length is 16 residues. Germline V gene sequence: CDR1 DFQATT, CDR2 SNEGSKA (reference sequence). CDR3 nucleotides: TGTAGTGCTAGGGCCAGCCTAGTGGGAGGGGTAGATATGCAGTATTTT. Its protein product is CSARASLVGGVDMQYF.

About this clonotype itself: Mismatch with germline at one junction end may stem from a read error. The chain recombines TRBV4-2 with TRBJ2-3; 8 bases line up with TRBD2. The germline V gene has CDR1 LGHNA and CDR2 YNFKEQ. The CDR3 covers 15 residues. This CDR3 reads CASRPNGGEGDTQYF. CDR3 bases: TGTGCCAGCAGACCGAACGGGGGGGAGGGAGATACGCAATATTTT.

A single count supports this clonotype. This chain uses TRBV5-1 with TRBJ1-5; TRBD1 agrees at 8 bases. The germline V gene encodes CDR1 SGHRS and CDR2 YFSETQ. CDR3 length: 15 residues. Losses at the gene ends were 4 bases for V and 6 bases for J; bases not matched to a gene: 9. The CDR3 DNA reads TGCGCCAGCAGCCCGCGGACAGGGAAGGGTCAGCCCCAGCATTTT. Its protein is CASSPRTGKGQPQHF.

Concerning this clonotype: This is likely a read error, given that the CDR3 carries no conserved phenylalanine or tryptophan at its end. This rearrangement joins TRBV4-3 to TRBJ2-5, with D perhaps given as TRBD1 or TRBD2 (6 bases each). Deletions cut 4 bases from V and 2 bases from J, with 14 bases between. CDR1 is LGHNA, CDR2 YSLEER, per germline. CDR3 size: 15 residues. The CDR3 DNA sequence: TGCGCCAGCAGCCGACACAGGGACTCACAAGAGACCCAGTACTCG. Translating gives CASSRHRDSQETQYS.

The chain recombines TRBV11-2 with TRBJ2-5; TRBD1 matches 9 bases. Germline loops: CDR1 SGHAT, CDR2 FQNNGV. CDR3 length: 19 amino acids. Losses at the gene ends were 1 base for V and 4 bases for J; bases not matched to a gene: 16. CDR3 DNA: TGTGCCAGCAGCTTAGGGCTACACGCGAACAGGGGGCGCGGAGAGACCCAGTACTTC. Amino acid sequence: CASSLGLHANRGRGETQYF.